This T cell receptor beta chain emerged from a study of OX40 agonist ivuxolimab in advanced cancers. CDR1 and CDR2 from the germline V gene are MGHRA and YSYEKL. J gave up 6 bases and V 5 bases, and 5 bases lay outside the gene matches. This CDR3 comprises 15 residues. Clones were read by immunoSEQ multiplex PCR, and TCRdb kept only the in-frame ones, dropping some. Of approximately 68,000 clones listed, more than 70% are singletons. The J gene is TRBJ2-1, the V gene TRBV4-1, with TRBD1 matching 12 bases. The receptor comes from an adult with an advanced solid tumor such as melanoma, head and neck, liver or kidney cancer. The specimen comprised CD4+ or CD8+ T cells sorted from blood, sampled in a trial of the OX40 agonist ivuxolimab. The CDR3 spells CASSGPGQGANEQFF. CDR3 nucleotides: TGCGCCAGCAGCGGACCGGGACAGGGGGCCAATGAGCAGTTCTTC.